This is a list of T cell receptor beta chains from one sample in a study of T cell responses to AZD1222 COVID-19 vaccine. Sequencing was performed with immunoSEQ multiplex PCR; in TCRdb, only in-frame clones are kept and a portion is missing. The sample gives some 120,000 clones, 65% to 90% of which show up once; approximately 7.5% is in the top ten. Here the sequenced sample was peripheral blood, taken on day 0 of AZD1222 vaccination. All receptors come from an adult in good health. CDR3s include the opening cysteine and the closing phenylalanine or tryptophan. D genes are given only for firm matches. The listing skips clone size in some rows; elsewhere it reads once, few, many or a size class.

D	V	J	size	DNA	CDR3
TRBD1	TRBV29-1	TRBJ1-6	.	TGCAGCGGCACCGGGACAGAGAAAAATTCACCCCTCCACTTT	CSGTGTEKNSPLHF
TRBD2	TRBV3-1/TRBV3-2	TRBJ2-3	.	TGTGCCAGCAGCCTGGGACTAGCCCCAGATACGCAGTATTTT	CASSLGLAPDTQYF
TRBD1	TRBV5-1	TRBJ2-3	.	TGCGCCAGCAGCTACGGTAGACAGGGGGCCGCAGATACGCAGTATTTT	CASSYGRQGAADTQYF
TRBD1	TRBV9	TRBJ1-1	.	TGTGCCAGCAGCGCCTACAGGGGAACTGAAGCTTTCTTT	CASSAYRGTEAFF
.	TRBV6-5	TRBJ1-6	.	TGTGCCAGCAGTTACCGCCGGGCCTCCTATAATTCACCCCTCCACTTT	CASSYRRASYNSPLHF
.	TRBV2	TRBJ2-2	.	TGTGCCAGCAGCAGGGGAGGAGGCCCCTCCGGGGAGCTGTTTTTT	CASSRGGGPSGELFF
TRBD2	TRBV6-6	TRBJ2-1	once	TGTGCCAGCAGTCCTTACTGGGGGACTAGCGGTCCTTACAATGAGCAGTTCTTC	CASSPYWGTSGPYNEQFF
TRBD1	TRBV29-1	TRBJ2-7	.	TGCAGCGTTGCGGGACAGGGGGCCGGGAGTTCCTACGAGCAGTACTTC	CSVAGQGAGSSYEQYF
.	TRBV19	TRBJ2-6	.	TGTGCCAGTAGTTCTGTCCCTGGGGCCAACGTCCTGACTTTC	CASSSVPGANVLTF
TRBD1	TRBV28	TRBJ2-7	once	TGTGCCAGCAGTTCGGGACAGTCCTACGAGCAGTACTTC	CASSSGQSYEQYF
.	TRBV5-4	TRBJ2-5	.	TGTGCCAGCACCCCCGGGAGCCAAGAGACCCAGTACTTC	CASTPGSQETQYF
.	TRBV5-8	TRBJ2-2	.	TGTGCCAGCATCCTTCCCGGGGAGCTGTTTTTT	CASILPGELFF
TRBD2	TRBV12-3/TRBV12-4	TRBJ2-1	.	TGTGCCAGCGTGCGGGAGCTATACAATGAGCAGTTCTTC	CASVRELYNEQFF
.	TRBV4-2	TRBJ2-3	.	TGTGCCAGCAGCCATACCAGCGCAGATACGCAGTATTTT	CASSHTSADTQYF
TRBD1	TRBV6-5	TRBJ1-4	.	TGTGCCAGCAGACCACGGACAGGGACTAATGAAAAACTGTTTTTT	CASRPRTGTNEKLFF
.	TRBV7-9	TRBJ2-7	.	TGTGCCAGCAGCAGGACTGCATACGAGCAGTACTTC	CASSRTAYEQYF
.	TRBV19	TRBJ1-6	.	TGTGCCAGTAGTATACCGGGTTCACCCCTCTACTTT	CASSIPGSPLYF
.	TRBV3-1/TRBV3-2	TRBJ1-5	.	TGTGCCAGCAGCTCTCAGGATCAGCCCCAGCATTTT	CASSSQDQPQHF
TRBD1	TRBV2	TRBJ1-1	.	TGTGCCAGCAGTGTCTCCGGGACAGCGAACACTGAAGCTTTCTTT	CASSVSGTANTEAFF
TRBD2	TRBV7-9	TRBJ2-7	.	TGTGCCAGCAGCTTTTGGGCGGGAGTCGATAGTTACGAGCAGTACTTC	CASSFWAGVDSYEQYF
.	TRBV19	TRBJ1-1	.	TGTGCCACCACACCTCCGGGGAGGGACACTGAAGCTTTCTTT	CATTPPGRDTEAFF
TRBD2	TRBV19	TRBJ2-2	.	TGTGCCAGTAATCCGATGGCGGGGGGCTTCGGGGAGCTGTTTTTT	CASNPMAGGFGELFF
.	TRBV27	TRBJ2-7	.	TGTGCCAGCAGTTTAAGGTCGGCAGGACCCTACGAGCAGTACTTC	CASSLRSAGPYEQYF
TRBD1	TRBV28	TRBJ1-6	.	TGTGCCAGCAGTTCCCTCCCCCAGGGGGCGAAGAATTCACCCCTCCACTTT	CASSSLPQGAKNSPLHF
TRBD1	TRBV11-2	TRBJ2-7	.	TGTGCCAGCAGCTTATCTCCGGGACAGGGTTCCGAGCAGTACTTC	CASSLSPGQGSEQYF
.	TRBV5-1	TRBJ1-2	.	TGCGCCAGCAACATGGAGGGGGGTCGCGGCTACACCTTC	CASNMEGGRGYTF
.	TRBV2	TRBJ2-5	.	TGTGCCAGCCAAGGGGAGGAGACCCAGTACTTC	CASQGEETQYF
.	TRBV30	TRBJ2-1	.	TGTGCCTGGACGGAGAACTCCTACAATGAGCAGTTCTTC	CAWTENSYNEQFF
TRBD1	TRBV6-5	TRBJ1-1	.	TGTGCCAGCAGACCTGGACAGGGAACCATTGAAGCTTTCTTT	CASRPGQGTIEAFF
TRBD2	TRBV4-2	TRBJ2-5	once	TGTGCCAGCAGTCATGGGACTAGCAAAGATAGAGAGACCCAGTACTTC	CASSHGTSKDRETQYF
.	TRBV6-5	TRBJ2-2	.	TGTGCCAGCAGTTACGCCAACCAGAACACCGGGGAGCTGTTTTTT	CASSYANQNTGELFF
TRBD1	TRBV9	TRBJ2-1	.	TGTGCCAGCAGCACCCAGACAGGGTACGGCAATGAGCAGTTCTTC	CASSTQTGYGNEQFF
.	TRBV6-5	TRBJ1-6	.	TGTGCCAGCAGCCCCCTGGGGGTCCCCGATTCACCCCTCCACTTT	CASSPLGVPDSPLHF
.	TRBV7-9	TRBJ2-3	.	TGTGCCAGCAGCTCGGACAGAACCACAGATACGCAGTATTTT	CASSSDRTTDTQYF
TRBD1	TRBV6-1	TRBJ1-5	.	TGTGCCAGCAGTGGAGGGGGACAGGGGATGCGTATGCCAAGGCAGCCCCAGCATTTT	CASSGGGQGMRMPRQPQHF
.	TRBV27	TRBJ2-1	.	TGTGCCAGCAGTTTAGGGGGTTTTCACAATGAGCAGTTCTTC	CASSLGGFHNEQFF
.	TRBV24-1	TRBJ2-2	once	TGTGCCACCAGTGACTCTCGGACGGTCACCGGGGAGCTGTTTTTT	CATSDSRTVTGELFF
.	TRBV7-9	TRBJ2-3	.	TGTGCCAGCAGCTTAAGGACTGGACTCACAGATACGCAGTATTTT	CASSLRTGLTDTQYF
.	TRBV3-1/TRBV3-2	TRBJ1-1	.	TGTGCCAGCAGCCCCTTCCTAGGGGCGAGGGCTGAAGCTTTCTTT	CASSPFLGARAEAFF
TRBD1	TRBV5-1	TRBJ2-3	.	TGCGCCAGCAGCTTATTAGGGGGCTCAGATACGCAGTATTTT	CASSLLGGSDTQYF
TRBD1	TRBV18	TRBJ2-5	.	TGTGCCAGCTCACCACCCGGGACAGCGCAAGAGACCCAGTACTTC	CASSPPGTAQETQYF
TRBD1	TRBV28	TRBJ2-2	.	TGTGCCAGCTCCCCAGGGGGCGCGAACACCGGGGAGCTGTTTTTT	CASSPGGANTGELFF
TRBD1	TRBV19	TRBJ2-7	few	TGTGCCAGTAGTCTCTACCCCACAGGGGCCTACGAGCAGTACTTC	CASSLYPTGAYEQYF
TRBD2	TRBV7-3	TRBJ2-3	few	TGTGCCAGCAGCTTAACGGGGACTAGCGGGAGTGGAGGGTCATACACAGATACGCAGTATTTT	CASSLTGTSGSGGSYTDTQYF
TRBD2	TRBV3-1/TRBV3-2	TRBJ2-6	once	TGTGCCAGCAGCCCGGAGTTAGCGGGGTTCTCTGGGGCCAACGTCCTGACTTTC	CASSPELAGFSGANVLTF
.	TRBV28	TRBJ2-7	.	TGTGCCAGCACCCTGGGCTACGAGCAGTACTTC	CASTLGYEQYF
TRBD2	TRBV29-1	TRBJ2-1	.	TGCAGCGTTTCCTCGAGAGCGGGAGTGTCGGATGAGCAGTTCTTC	CSVSSRAGVSDEQFF
.	TRBV5-1	TRBJ1-3	once	TGCGCCAGCAGCCCCCAGGGCGGAAACACCATATATTTT	CASSPQGGNTIYF
.	TRBV6-5	TRBJ2-5	.	TGTGCCAGCAGTTCCCCCTCTCGGGAGACCCAGTACTTC	CASSSPSRETQYF
.	TRBV28	TRBJ2-5	.	TGTGCCAGCAGTTCGGACAGTGGACCACAAGAGACCCAGTACTTC	CASSSDSGPQETQYF
.	TRBV25-1	TRBJ1-6	.	TGTGCCAGCAGTGTACAGGGTTTGAATTCACCCCTCCACTTT	CASSVQGLNSPLHF
.	TRBV7-9	TRBJ2-7	.	TGTGCCAGCAGCCCTTACTCCGGGACACCCGCGGACGAGCAGTACTTC	CASSPYSGTPADEQYF
TRBD2	TRBV29-1	TRBJ2-3	.	TGCAGCGCCCGTAGCGGGGGCACAGATACGCAGTATTTT	CSARSGGTDTQYF
TRBD1	TRBV2	TRBJ1-2	.	TGTGCCAGCAGTCGAAGAGGGCAGGGGGCCACGTATGGCTACACCTTC	CASSRRGQGATYGYTF